A single sample gave rise to the 9 T cell receptor beta chains below, sequenced in a study of T cell responses to AZD1222 COVID-19 vaccine. Libraries were prepared by immunoSEQ multiplex PCR; TCRdb keeps only in-frame clonotypes and omits some of them. The data show about 160,000 clones, with 70% to 90% seen just once and 4% to 5.5% held by the top ten. The source material was peripheral blood, sampled 28 days after the second AZD1222 dose. The receptors derive from an adult who received the AZD1222 COVID-19 vaccine.

This chain links TRBV5-4 with TRBJ2-1, with 7 positions matching TRBD1. With 6 bases clipped from V and 3 bases from J, the junction kept 6 bases outside the gene matches. In germline, CDR1 is SGHNT, CDR2 YYREEE (reference sequence). This CDR3 is 14 amino acids long. The CDR3 DNA reads as TGTGCCAGCACCTGGGACAGATTCTACAATGAGCAGTTCTTC. Its protein product is CASTWDRFYNEQFF.

The chain is built from TRBV21-1 and TRBJ2-2; the table names TRBD2, a call not compared with the DNA. TRBV21-1 is flagged as a pseudogene. There are 21 residues in the CDR3. The CDR3 bases are TGTGCCAGCAGCAAAATTGGTGGGTTTATGAGCGGCGACCTTAACACCGGGGAGCTGTTTTTT. This encodes CASSKIGGFMSGDLNTGELFF.

This clone showed up just once. A junction end diverges from the germline sequence, so it may reflect a read error. This chain links TRBV3-1 (or the pseudogene TRBV3-2) with TRBJ1-6, with D perhaps matching TRBD1 (5 bases). The germline CDR1 and CDR2 sequences are LGHDT and YNNKEL (reference sequence). This CDR3 region has 14 residues. This CDR3 reads CASTQMGGNSPLHF. The CDR3 DNA follows: TGTGCCAGCACCCAAATGGGGGGTAATTCACCCCTCCACTTT.

This chain links TRBV5-1 with TRBJ1-1; D is undetermined. Trimming stripped 4 bases from V and 3 bases from J, with 13 bases between. The CDR3 runs 14 residues. The germline CDR1 and CDR2 sequences are SGHRS and YFSETQ. The CDR3 nucleotides read TGCGCCAGCAGCCCCGGGCCCTTGGACACTGAAGCTTTCTTT. This sequence encodes CASSPGPLDTEAFF.

The V and J genes are TRBV7-2 and TRBJ1-2, with 9 bases fitting TRBD1. J gave up 7 bases and V 2 bases, and 14 bases lay outside the gene matches. The length of the CDR3 is 17 residues. Germline V gives CDR1 SGHTA, CDR2 FQGNSA. The CDR3: CASSLLNVRQGDSGYTF. The CDR3 DNA follows: TGTGCCAGCAGCTTACTCAATGTGAGACAGGGGGATTCTGGCTACACCTTC.

The DNA for the CDR3 is TGTGTGACGGCCGGGGAGAGCTCCTACAATGAGCAGTTCTTC. It translates to CVTAGESSYNEQFF. The rearrangement links TRBV7-8 to TRBJ2-1, with D tentatively TRBD2 (5 bases). Per germline, CDR1 SGHVS and CDR2 FQNEAQ. This CDR3 contains 14 residues.

The J gene is TRBJ1-2, the V gene TRBV28; TRBD1 aligns across 7 bases. The CDR3 covers 12 residues. J lost 2 bases, V lost 6 bases, and 0 bases had no gene match. Looked up from germline, CDR1 is MDHEN and CDR2 is SYDVKM. The DNA of the CDR3 is TGTGCCAGCAGACAGGGGAACTATGGCTACACCTTC. It is translated as CASRQGNYGYTF.

The chain is built from TRBV5-4 and TRBJ2-6; perhaps D is TRBD1 or TRBD2 (6 bases each). The CDR3 extends over 15 amino acids. Deletions cut 2 bases from V and 4 bases from J, with 10 bases between. Germline-derived CDR1 and CDR2 are SGHNT and YYREEE (reference sequence). The CDR3 spells CASSFRGPGANVLTF. The DNA for the CDR3 is TGTGCCAGCAGCTTTCGGGGGCCCGGGGCCAACGTCCTGACTTTC. The variable domain in full, completed from reference TRBV5-4 and TRBJ2-6, reads ETGVTQSPTHLIKTRGQQVTLRCSSQSGHNTVSWYQQALGQGPQFIFQYYREEENGRGNFPPRFSGLQFPNYSSELNVNALELDDSALYLCASSFRGPGANVLTFGAGSRLTVL.

J is TRBJ1-2 and V is TRBV7-3, with D unclear. Germline V gives CDR1 SGHTA, CDR2 FQGTGA. The CDR3 runs 16 residues. V lost 6 bases and J 4 bases, leaving 21 bases between the germline ends. DNA of the CDR3: TGTGCCAGCAGTCCTGACGGAGGGCCCGATCCCTATGGCTACACCTTC. This codes for CASSPDGGPDPYGYTF.